Listed here are 26 T cell receptor beta chains from one sample, sequenced in a study of blood T cell repertoires in COVID-19. Some clones are missing from TCRdb's copy, which holds only in-frame ones; the method was immunoSEQ multiplex PCR. The repertoire holds fewer than 250,000 clones, with 84% as singletons. Sequencing was done on a sample of peripheral blood. The receptor source for this set is a woman aged 45-59 years with active or convalescent COVID-19.

The V call is TRBV29-1, the J call TRBJ1-1; no definite D call. This CDR3 contains 16 residues. Germline lookup yields CDR1 SQVTM and CDR2 ANQGSEA. The V end was cut by 0 bases, the J end by 0 bases, with 14 bases between. CDR3 sequence reads: CSVEDRRRPMNTEAFF. As DNA, the CDR3 is TGCAGCGTTGAAGATCGTCGGCGGCCCATGAACACTGAAGCTTTCTTT.

J is TRBJ2-2 and V is TRBV6-1; D is possibly TRBD1 (6 bases). Trimming stripped 2 bases from V and 7 bases from J, with 14 bases between. CDR3 length: 15 residues. Per the germline V gene, CDR1 is MNHNS and CDR2 is SASEGT. The CDR3 DNA follows: TGTGCCAGCAGTGAAATGGCAGGGGTTGGCGGGGAGCTGTTTTTT. This sequence encodes CASSEMAGVGGELFF.

V usage is TRBV15 and J usage is TRBJ1-3; D perhaps matches TRBD1 (5 bases). The CDR3 loop spans 14 amino acids. Germline CDR1 reads LNHNV; CDR2 reads YYDKDF (reference sequence). Deletions cut 7 bases from V and 0 bases from J, with 10 bases between. For the CDR3, the DNA is TGTGCCACCAAGGACATCCGCTCTGGAAACACCATATATTTT. Amino acid sequence: CATKDIRSGNTIYF.

The chain recombines TRBV13 with TRBJ2-1, with 9 bases that match TRBD2. CDR1 and CDR2 from the germline V gene are PRHDT and FYEKMQ (reference sequence). V lost 0 bases, J lost 9 bases, and 12 bases stayed unmatched. CDR3 size: 17 residues. The CDR3 loop reads CASSLGRPGLAGGEQFF. The DNA of the CDR3 is TGTGCCAGCAGCTTAGGCCGTCCGGGACTAGCAGGGGGTGAGCAGTTCTTC. The complete variable domain, with remaining parts taken from reference TRBV13 and TRBJ2-1, reads AAGVIQSPRHLIKEKRETATLKCYPIPRHDTVYWYQQGPGQDPQFLISFYEKMQSDKGSIPDRFSAQQFSDYHSELNMSSLELGDSALYFCASSLGRPGLAGGEQFFGPGTRLTVL.

This chain uses TRBV5-4 with TRBJ2-5, with 11 bases identical to TRBD2. The CDR3 contains 15 residues. Germline CDR1 SGHNT, CDR2 YYREEE (reference sequence). V trimming: 6 bases; J trimming: 1 base; junction bases outside the gene matches: 5. In nucleotides, the CDR3 is TGTGCCAGCATTGCTAGCGGGGGGTCCCAAGAGACCCAGTACTTC. Translated: CASIASGGSQETQYF. Full variable domain (rest looked up from reference TRBV5-4 and TRBJ2-5): ETGVTQSPTHLIKTRGQQVTLRCSSQSGHNTVSWYQQALGQGPQFIFQYYREEENGRGNFPPRFSGLQFPNYSSELNVNALELDDSALYLCASIASGGSQETQYFGPGTRLLVL.

V and J are TRBV5-4 and TRBJ1-2; no clear D. The CDR3 totals 13 residues. The ends were cut back, 4 bases at V and 4 bases at J, with 11 bases in the middle. CDR1 SGHNT and CDR2 YYREEE come from the germline V gene (reference sequence). The CDR3 coding sequence is TGTGCCAGCAGCCCCCCGAGATCCTATGGCTACACCTTC. Its protein product is CASSPPRSYGYTF.

The chain uses TRBV2 and TRBJ1-5; D remains unclear. CDR1 SNHLY and CDR2 FYNNEI come from the germline V gene. The CDR3 consists of 13 residues. V was pared by 9 bases and J by 2 bases, with 11 bases between. CDR3 sequence (DNA): TGTGCCAGTTCCAGGAGGGGCAATCAGCCCCAGCATTTT. It specifies CASSRRGNQPQHF.

The chain couples TRBV6-5 to TRBJ2-6; tentatively, D is TRBD1 (6 bases). Germline values: CDR1 MNHEY, CDR2 SVGAGI. The CDR3 consists of 15 residues. V gave up 6 bases and J gave up 4 bases, with 13 bases separating them. The CDR3 DNA follows: TGTGCCAGCAGAGGGGGATCGGCCGGGGCCAACGTCCTGACTTTC. Amino acids: CASRGGSAGANVLTF.

This rearrangement joins TRBV7-9 to TRBJ1-6, with TRBD1 matching 9 bases. This CDR3 is 15 amino acids long. The V segment lost 2 bases and the J segment 7 bases; nucleotides outside the gene matches: 3. CDR1 is SEHNR, CDR2 FQNEAQ, per germline (reference sequence). The CDR3 loop is CASSLTGGINSPLHF. CDR3 sequence (DNA): TGTGCCAGCAGCTTAACAGGGGGCATAAATTCACCCCTCCACTTT.

This clone was counted a few times. This chain joins TRBV6-1 and TRBJ1-5, with D hard to call. The CDR3 extends over 15 amino acids. The germline V gene encodes CDR1 MNHNS and CDR2 SASEGT. V gave up 1 base and J gave up 5 bases, with 12 bases separating them. CDR3 residues: CASSEGREGYQPQHF. The CDR3 DNA reads as TGTGCCAGCAGTGAAGGACGGGAGGGCTATCAGCCCCAGCATTTT.

The chain employs TRBV5-4 and TRBJ2-5, with 7 bases matching TRBD2. The J segment lost 5 bases and the V segment lost 3 bases, leaving 4 bases of the junction unmatched. The germline V gene has CDR1 SGHNT and CDR2 YYREEE (reference sequence). This CDR3 has 13 amino acids. For the CDR3, the DNA is TGTGCCAGCAGCTCAGCGGGATATGAGACCCAGTACTTC. This codes for CASSSAGYETQYF.

The chain links TRBV3-1 (or the pseudogene TRBV3-2) to TRBJ2-5, with 11 bases lining up with TRBD2. Germline CDR1 is LGHDT and CDR2 is YNNKEL (reference sequence). V was pared by 3 bases and J by 2 bases, with 11 bases of the junction left unmatched. The CDR3 is 18 residues long. The CDR3 bases are TGTGCCAGCAGCCACGTCATTCCCTTAGCGGGGGGGCAAGAGACCCAGTACTTC. Protein sequence: CASSHVIPLAGGQETQYF.

The V and J genes are TRBV28 and TRBJ1-2; 8 bases line up with TRBD1. Germline assignment: CDR1 MDHEN and CDR2 SYDVKM. Unmatched junction bases numbered 5, after V lost 7 bases and J lost 7 bases. This CDR3 region has 12 residues. The CDR3 region has the DNA TGTGCCAGCACTGGACAGGGAGGTGGCTACACCTTC. Protein product: CASTGQGGGYTF.

This clone was observed a handful of times. The V gene is TRBV27, the J gene TRBJ1-5; 9 bases are a match to TRBD1. CDR3 length: 15 residues. Per germline, CDR1 MNHEY and CDR2 SMNVEV (reference sequence). V was pared by 4 bases and J by 3 bases, with 4 bases of the junction left unmatched. CDR3 coding DNA: TGTGCCAGCAGTTCCCGGGACAGGGTCAATCAGCCCCAGCATTTT. Amino acids: CASSSRDRVNQPQHF.

This rearrangement joins TRBV18 to TRBJ2-3, with D uncertain. Germline V gives CDR1 KGHSH, CDR2 LQKENI. V was pared by 6 bases and J by 0 bases, with 4 bases between. The CDR3 is 12 residues long. The CDR3 region is CASSLSTDTQYF. CDR3 coding DNA: TGTGCCAGCTCCCTCAGCACAGATACGCAGTATTTT.

The genes are TRBV28 and TRBJ2-7; no reliable D call. Germline assignment: CDR1 MDHEN and CDR2 SYDVKM. V was clipped by 3 bases and J by 5 bases, with 11 bases between them. This CDR3 has 13 amino acids. The CDR3, as DNA: TGTGCCAGCAGTTTCAGGCTCCGAGACGAGCAGTACTTC. Translated, it gives CASSFRLRDEQYF. Full variable domain (rest looked up from reference TRBV28 and TRBJ2-7): DVKVTQSSRYLVKRTGEKVFLECVQDMDHENMFWYRQDPGLGLRLIYFSYDVKMKEKGDIPEGYSVSREKKERFSLILESASTNQTSMYLCASSFRLRDEQYFGPGTRLTVT.

The chain is built from TRBV27 and TRBJ2-6, with a possible D match to TRBD1 (5 bases). Between the trimmed V and J ends, which lost 4 bases and 9 bases, there was a span of 10 bases. CDR1 and CDR2 (germline): MNHEY, SMNVEV (reference sequence). The CDR3 spans 13 residues. The CDR3 DNA reads as TGTGCCAGCAGTTGGCAGGGCGACAACGTCCTGACTTTC. Encoded protein: CASSWQGDNVLTF.

This rearrangement joins TRBV2 to TRBJ1-5; D may be TRBD1 (5 bases). From germline, CDR1 is SNHLY and CDR2 FYNNEI. CDR3 length: 13 amino acids. The V and J ends lost 6 bases and 4 bases respectively, with 10 bases between them. This chain's CDR3 is CASRATENQPQHF. CDR3 nucleotides: TGTGCCAGCAGGGCGACAGAAAATCAGCCCCAGCATTTT.

CDR3: CASSLGGTIRQFF. DNA of the CDR3: TGTGCCAGCAGTTTAGGAGGGACAATAAGACAGTTCTTC. The V call is TRBV12-3 or TRBV12-4, the J call TRBJ2-1; possibly TRBD1 for D (6 bases). The CDR3 runs 13 residues. Trimming cost V 1 base and J 13 bases, with 14 bases left between them.

This sequence joins TRBV18 and TRBJ2-3, with 9 bases lining up with TRBD1. Germline CDR1 reads KGHSH; CDR2 reads LQKENI. The CDR3 sequence is 14 residues long. The junction had 4 bases not matched to a gene; V was cut back by 5 bases and J by 4 bases. The CDR3, as DNA: TGTGCCAGCTCAAGAGACAGGGGGGCAGATACGCAGTATTTT. Its translation: CASSRDRGADTQYF.

CDR3 coding DNA: TGTGCCAGCAGTTACTCCCTCGGACTAGCGGGAGAGCAGTACTTC. Translation gives CASSYSLGLAGEQYF. J is TRBJ2-7 and V is TRBV6-5; 12 bases map to TRBD2. V trimming: 0 bases; J trimming: 7 bases; junction bases outside the gene matches: 4. The CDR3 contains 15 residues. CDR1 is MNHEY, CDR2 SVGAGI, per germline.

The CDR3 here is CGAGQNTEAFF. The CDR3 region has the DNA TGTGGAGCGGGGCAGAACACTGAAGCTTTCTTT. The chain is built from TRBV6-6 and TRBJ1-1; D is perhaps TRBD1 (5 bases). The germline CDR1 and CDR2 sequences are MNHNY and SVGAGI (reference sequence). This CDR3 region has 11 residues.

This clone was recorded a few times. This rearrangement joins TRBV14 to TRBJ2-1; 8 bases are shared with TRBD2. The V and J ends lost 1 base and 6 bases, in that order; junction bases with no gene match: 5. The CDR3 spans 15 residues. Germline V gene lookup returns CDR1 SGHDN and CDR2 FVKESK. The CDR3 is CASSQGAGGGNEQFF. In nucleotides, the CDR3 is TGTGCCAGCAGCCAAGGGGCGGGAGGAGGCAATGAGCAGTTCTTC.

The chain carries TRBV12-3 or TRBV12-4 and TRBJ1-1; possible D gene TRBD1, 5 bases. The CDR3 spans 13 residues. V was cut by 4 bases and J by 1 base, with 7 bases left in between. The chain's CDR3 is CASSSGENTEAFF. The CDR3 DNA reads TGTGCCAGCAGTTCGGGGGAGAACACTGAAGCTTTCTTT.

This chain uses TRBV6-5 with TRBJ2-7; 7 bases map to TRBD1. CDR1 is MNHEY and CDR2 is SVGAGI in the germline V gene. The trim removed 2 bases at V and 6 bases at J, leaving 4 bases unmatched. CDR3 length: 13 residues. The CDR3 region has the DNA TGTGCCAGCAGTTACCGACAGGGATCCGAGCAGTACTTC. Its translation is CASSYRQGSEQYF.

The rearrangement joins TRBV5-5 to TRBJ1-4, with 11 bases lining up with TRBD1. The CDR3 has 16 amino acids. Per the germline V gene, CDR1 is SGHKS and CDR2 is YYEKEE (reference sequence). V gave up 2 bases and J gave up 8 bases; unmatched junction bases: 8. The CDR3, as DNA: TGTGCCAGCAGCTTACCGGGGACAGGGGGAAACGAAAAACTGTTTTTT. Translation gives CASSLPGTGGNEKLFF.